Listed here are 31 T cell receptor beta chains from one sample, sequenced in a study of metastatic and nonmetastatic thyroid tumors. TCRdb redid the clone calls on the PCR reads using MiXCR. The top ten hold more than 9% of the sample, which has approximately 34,000 clones, over 15% seen once. The entire patient cohort was treatment-naive prior to thyroid surgery. The sequenced sample consisted of blood. These receptors came from a female donor with papillary thyroid cancer or a benign thyroid nodule (not recorded which). Some clones in this sample may be carry-over from other donors' samples.

This clone is categorized as medium-sized. The chain employs TRBV30 and TRBJ1-2; 9 nucleotides match TRBD1. In germline, CDR1 is GTSNPN, CDR2 SVGIG (reference sequence). J lost 7 bases, V lost 2 bases, and 8 bases had no gene match. The CDR3 length is 14 residues. CDR3: CAWSLDRGFGGYTF. CDR3 DNA: TGTGCCTGGAGTCTCGACAGGGGGTTCGGTGGCTACACCTTC.

This clone was counted ten times or more. The chain joins TRBV19 to TRBJ1-5; D is possibly TRBD1 (6 bases). Germline V gives CDR1 LNHDA, CDR2 SQIVND (reference sequence). V was trimmed by 1 base and J by 3 bases, leaving 13 bases between them. This CDR3 is 16 amino acids long. CDR3: CASSIVGQTFNQPQHF. CDR3 coding DNA: TGTGCCAGTAGTATAGTTGGACAGACTTTCAATCAGCCCCAGCATTTT.

This clone was seen more than once but under ten times. The chain employs TRBV6-5 and TRBJ2-2, with 13 bases fitting TRBD2. Losses at the gene ends were 0 bases for V and 0 bases for J; bases not matched to a gene: 13. This CDR3 region has 22 residues. The V gene's germline CDR1 is MNHEY and CDR2 SVGAGI. The CDR3 coding sequence is TGTGCCAGCAGTTACTCCCGACTAGCGGGGGGTCTGACAGACGCGAACACCGGGGAGCTGTTTTTT. It yields the protein CASSYSRLAGGLTDANTGELFF.

This clone showed up many times. The chain recombines TRBV28 with TRBJ1-5; the D gene is possibly TRBD1 (5 bases). The CDR3 extends over 17 amino acids. Germline CDR1 reads MDHEN; CDR2 reads SYDVKM. V dropped 5 bases and J dropped 0 bases, with 17 bases sitting between them. DNA of the CDR3: TGTGCCAGCAGTCCCCGATGGGCAGGGCGTAGCAATCAGCCCCAGCATTTT. Encoded protein: CASSPRWAGRSNQPQHF.

This clone was observed many times. The sample has other DNA sequences that encode this CDR3 too. The chain links TRBV5-1 to TRBJ1-3; no clear D. Trimming cost V 2 bases and J 0 bases, with 12 bases left between them. CDR3 length equals 16 residues. CDR1 SGHRS and CDR2 YFSETQ come from the germline V gene. The CDR3 loop reads CASSLSGPSSGNTIYF. For the CDR3, the DNA is TGCGCCAGCAGCTTATCTGGGCCGAGCTCTGGAAACACCATATATTTT.

In its sample, this clone was seen many times. The chain recombines TRBV5-1 with TRBJ2-7; D possibly corresponds to TRBD2 (6 bases). The CDR3 extends over 13 amino acids. V was pared by 5 bases and J by 5 bases, with 14 bases between. The germline V gene encodes CDR1 SGHRS and CDR2 YFSETQ. CDR3 nucleotides: TGCGCCAGCAGAAAAGCAAGGGAGGACGAGCAGTACTTC. This sequence encodes CASRKAREDEQYF.

CDR3 loop: CSASMDRCRGYGYTF. The CDR3 DNA reads as TGCAGTGCTAGTATGGACAGGTGTCGAGGGTATGGCTACACCTTC. The chain is built from TRBV20-1 and TRBJ1-2; 7 bases agree with TRBD1. Germline CDR1 reads DFQATT; CDR2 reads SNEGSKA (reference sequence). With 3 bases clipped from V and 5 bases from J, the junction kept 12 bases outside the gene matches. This CDR3 comprises 15 residues.

At least ten counts were recorded for this clone. The rearrangement uses TRBV30 and TRBJ2-1, with no clear D. Trimming shortened V by 2 bases and J by 11 bases, and 13 bases separated the two germline ends. The length of the CDR3 is 12 residues. Per the germline V gene, CDR1 is GTSNPN and CDR2 is SVGIG (reference sequence). In DNA form, the CDR3 reads TGTGCCTGGAGTTTCGCACCTACTAAGCAGTTCTTC. Its protein product is CAWSFAPTKQFF. The full variable domain, rest sourced from reference TRBV30 and TRBJ2-1, is SQTIHQWPATLVQPVGSPLSLECTVEGTSNPNLYWYRQAAGRGLQLLFYSVGIGQISSEVPQNLSASRPQDRQFILSSKKLLLSDSGFYLCAWSFAPTKQFFGPGTRLTVL.

The J gene is TRBJ2-5, the V gene TRBV20-1; TRBD2 matches at 11 bases. Germline trimming cut 1 base from V and 1 base from J; bases unmatched to any gene: 8. Per the germline V gene, CDR1 is DFQATT and CDR2 is SNEGSKA (reference sequence). This CDR3 region has 17 residues. The CDR3 DNA sequence: TGCAGTGCTAGAGGTTTGGGGACTAGCGGACCCCAAGAGACCCAGTACTTC. Residues: CSARGLGTSGPQETQYF.

This clone was seen a few times. Since a much larger clone is just one base distant, this may be a read error. The rearrangement joins TRBV20-1 to TRBJ2-5; D might be TRBD2 (5 bases). Germline CDR1 DFQATT, CDR2 SNEGSKA (reference sequence). The V end was cut by 6 bases, the J end by 5 bases, with 19 bases between. The CDR3 has 14 residues. CDR3 nucleotides: TGCAGTGCCCGACCTATGAGGTGGAGGGAGACCCAGTACTTC. This encodes CSARPMRWRETQYF.

The sample holds many counts of this clone. One base away lies a much larger clone, so this may be a sequencing read error. Additional DNA sequences in this sample encode the identical CDR3. J is TRBJ1-6 and V is TRBV30; possibly TRBD1 for D (5 bases). This CDR3 comprises 14 residues. Germline V lookup: CDR1 GTSNPN, CDR2 SVGIG (reference sequence). The CDR3 sequence: CAWSAWQGNSPLHF. The CDR3 DNA sequence: TGTGCCTGGAGCGCGTGGCAGGGTAATTCGCCCCTCCACTTT.

This clone was detected many times. The chain carries TRBV27 and TRBJ1-2, with TRBD1 matching over 7 bases. The CDR3 length is 16 residues. From germline, CDR1 is MNHEY and CDR2 SMNVEV (reference sequence). The V segment lost 1 base and the J segment 5 bases; nucleotides outside the gene matches: 10. The CDR3 is CASSLFWSGGKYGYTF. DNA of the CDR3: TGTGCCAGCAGTTTATTCTGGTCAGGGGGAAAATATGGCTACACCTTC.

V usage is TRBV7-9 and J usage is TRBJ1-3; tentatively, D is TRBD1 (6 bases). The CDR3 runs 15 residues. Germline CDR1 SEHNR, CDR2 FQNEAQ (reference sequence). Trimming cost V 5 bases and J 4 bases, with 15 bases left between them. The CDR3 protein is CASSGDGTGGNTIYF. The CDR3 DNA reads as TGTGCCAGCAGCGGGGATGGCACAGGGGGAAACACCATATATTTT.

This clone was counted ten times or more. The chain recombines TRBV5-1 with TRBJ2-1, with D unresolved. Per the germline V gene, CDR1 is SGHRS and CDR2 is YFSETQ. V gave up 3 bases and J gave up 3 bases, with 10 bases separating them. CDR3 length: 14 residues. DNA of the CDR3: TGCGCCAGCAGCTCTGACTGGAACTACAATGAGCAGTTCTTC. It is translated as CASSSDWNYNEQFF.

At least ten counts were recorded for this clone. V is TRBV18 and J is TRBJ2-1; D not resolved. The V and J ends lost 2 bases and 8 bases respectively, with 10 bases between them. The CDR3 loop spans 13 amino acids. Germline CDR1 KGHSH, CDR2 LQKENI. The CDR3 loop reads CASSPERADEQFF. The CDR3 nucleotides read TGTGCCAGCTCACCAGAAAGGGCCGATGAGCAGTTCTTC.

At least ten counts were recorded for this clone. This could be a read error, since a much larger clone is one nucleotide away. The chain employs TRBV12-3 or TRBV12-4 and TRBJ1-6; D gene ambiguous. The CDR3 spans 15 residues. For the CDR3, the DNA is TGTGCCAGCAGTTTAATCAGCTCCTATAGTTCACCCCTCCACTTT. The encoded protein is CASSLISSYSSPLHF.

This clone was found many times. CDR3 sequence reads: CASSQYTEETQYF. The CDR3 DNA is TGTGCCAGCAGCCAATACACAGAAGAGACCCAGTACTTC. The V and J genes are TRBV3-1 and TRBJ2-5; D ambiguous. Germline V lookup: CDR1 LGHDT, CDR2 YNNKEL (reference sequence). The CDR3 extends over 13 amino acids. The V gene lost 2 bases and the J gene lost 3 bases, with 7 bases spanning the gap.

The table lists this clone with many counts. The V gene is TRBV9, the J gene TRBJ2-5; 8 bases map to TRBD2. In germline, CDR1 is SGDLS, CDR2 YYNGEE. The CDR3 is 16 residues long. Trimming at V came to 0 bases and at J to 1 base, leaving 5 bases not matched to a gene. The CDR3 DNA reads TGTGCCAGCAGCGTAGGGGTAGCGGGAACCCAAGAGACCCAGTACTTC. Translation: CASSVGVAGTQETQYF.

The rearrangement joins TRBV5-5 to TRBJ2-3; D might be TRBD1 or TRBD2, each matching 5 bases. Germline CDR1 is SGHKS and CDR2 is YYEKEE (reference sequence). The CDR3 is 15 amino acids. Between the trimmed V and J ends, which lost 1 base and 1 base, there was a span of 10 bases. The CDR3, as DNA: TGTGCCAGCAGCTTGAGGGGAGTGGGCACAGATACGCAGTATTTT. Translation gives CASSLRGVGTDTQYF. The variable domain in full, completed from reference TRBV5-5 and TRBJ2-3, reads DAGVTQSPTHLIKTRGQQVTLRCSPISGHKSVSWYQQVLGQGPQFIFQYYEKEERGRGNFPDRFSARQFPNYSSELNVNALLLGDSALYLCASSLRGVGTDTQYFGPGTRLTVL.

The CDR3 DNA follows: TGTGCCAATCAGGTAAAACTTGGGTCGAACACTGAAGCTTTCTTT. Translating it yields CANQVKLGSNTEAFF. The chain is built from TRBV6-1 and TRBJ1-1; unclear D gene. CDR1 is MNHNS, CDR2 SASEGT, per germline. Trimming shortened V by 10 bases and J by 1 base, and 19 bases separated the two germline ends. The length of the CDR3 is 15 residues.

This clone was seen many times. A much larger clone differs from this one at a single base, so this may be a read error. Other DNA sequences within the sample encode an identical CDR3. CDR3 amino acids: CASSLWGYQETQYF. The CDR3 DNA reads TGTGCCAGCAGTCTGTGGGGCTACCAAGAGACCCAGTACTTC. The chain carries TRBV27 and TRBJ2-5; a weak D match, TRBD1 (5 bases). Germline values: CDR1 MNHEY, CDR2 SMNVEV (reference sequence). There are 14 residues in the CDR3. V was clipped by 5 bases and J by 0 bases, with 10 bases between them.

This clone has only a few counts. Just one base apart from a much larger clone, this may be a read error. The chain is built from TRBV18 and TRBJ2-7, with D perhaps TRBD2 (7 bases). In germline, CDR1 is KGHSH, CDR2 LQKENI. V lost 3 bases and J lost 3, with 18 bases in between. The CDR3 covers 16 residues. CDR3 DNA: TGTGCCAGCTCACCTCCCCAGGGGAGGGACCTCTACGAGCAGTACTTC. This gives the protein CASSPPQGRDLYEQYF.

This clone was seen ten or more times. The chain combines TRBV19 with TRBJ2-1; TRBD2 aligns across 10 bases. CDR3 length: 17 amino acids. Trimming cost V 3 bases and J 7 bases; bases outside gene matches: 12. From germline, CDR1 is LNHDA and CDR2 SQIVND (reference sequence). The CDR3 reads CASSMILPSGGMNEQFF. The CDR3 DNA is TGTGCCAGTAGTATGATCCTCCCTAGCGGGGGAATGAATGAGCAGTTCTTC.

This clone was observed at least ten times. CDR3 bases: TGTGCCAGGGGGGGGCAGACCACTGAAGCTTTCTTT. Its protein is CARGGQTTEAFF. The chain links TRBV28 to TRBJ1-1, with TRBD1 as a possible D gene (6 bases). Trimming pared 9 bases from V and 4 bases from J, leaving 12 bases between. The germline V gene has CDR1 MDHEN and CDR2 SYDVKM. This CDR3 region has 12 residues.

This clone was observed a few times. The chain joins TRBV6-5 to TRBJ1-1; 8 bases align to TRBD1. CDR3 length: 14 amino acids. CDR1 and CDR2 from the germline V gene are MNHEY and SVGAGI. The J segment lost 8 bases and the V segment lost 3 bases, leaving 8 bases of the junction unmatched. CDR3 protein: CASSYGRGPSEAFF. The CDR3 nucleotides read TGTGCCAGCAGTTATGGCAGGGGGCCTTCGGAAGCTTTCTTT.

This clone came up many times. The gene calls are TRBV20-1 and TRBJ1-5, with D perhaps matching TRBD1 (5 bases). V was shortened by 0 bases and J by 7 bases, with 16 bases between the two germline ends. Germline-derived CDR1 and CDR2 are DFQATT and SNEGSKA (reference sequence). The CDR3 consists of 15 residues. Written as DNA, the CDR3 is TGCAGTGCTAGAGATTTTCCGGGGGTGCGGCAGCCCCAGCATTTT. Residues: CSARDFPGVRQPQHF.

V gene TRBV6-1 combines with J gene TRBJ1-4; unclear D gene. CDR3 length equals 13 residues. Germline CDR1 and CDR2: MNHNS and SASEGT. Trimming stripped 4 bases from V and 8 bases from J, with 11 bases between. Here the CDR3 reads CASSGGYREKLFF. For the CDR3, the DNA is TGTGCCAGCAGTGGAGGCTATAGGGAAAAACTGTTTTTT.

This clone was seen repeatedly, ten times or more. This chain uses TRBV5-1 with TRBJ2-2, with D possibly TRBD2 on 5 matching bases. The germline CDR1 and CDR2 sequences are SGHRS and YFSETQ. The CDR3 is 15 amino acids. Trimming took off 4 bases at V and 2 bases at J, with 12 bases between the two ends. The CDR3 sequence is CASSPLATNTGELFF. The DNA of the CDR3 is TGCGCCAGCAGCCCTCTAGCTACAAACACCGGGGAGCTGTTTTTT.

This clone was seen at least ten times. The chain has TRBV20-1 and TRBJ2-1; weak D call: TRBD1 (6 bases). The germline CDR1 and CDR2 sequences are DFQATT and SNEGSKA (reference sequence). Trimming took 2 bases from V and 6 from J, leaving 11 bases between them. The CDR3 sequence is 13 residues long. The CDR3 DNA reads TGCAGTGCTAGACTTGGGACATTCAATGAGCAGTTCTTC. Protein sequence: CSARLGTFNEQFF.

The chain joins TRBV18 to TRBJ2-1; 9 positions match TRBD2. Per germline, CDR1 KGHSH and CDR2 LQKENI. The trim removed 3 bases at V and 8 bases at J, leaving 20 bases unmatched. CDR3 length equals 19 residues. The CDR3 reads CASSPEAGTSLIYGDEQFF. CDR3 bases: TGTGCCAGCTCACCGGAAGCCGGGACTAGCCTTATATATGGCGATGAGCAGTTCTTC.

This clone has ten or more counts. A much larger clone lies a single base off, so this may be a read error. Here the CDR3 omits its conserved ending phenylalanine or tryptophan, so a read error is the likely source. This chain uses TRBV19 with TRBJ1-5; D gene unclear. CDR1 and CDR2 from the germline V gene are LNHDA and SQIVND (reference sequence). V was clipped by 8 bases and J by 0 bases, with 14 bases between them. The CDR3 has 15 amino acids. The CDR3 nucleotides read TGTGCCAGTGCAATAGGGCCGTCTAGCAATCAGCCCCAGCATTCT. Translation: CASAIGPSSNQPQHS.